Listed below are T cell receptor beta chains from one sample, sequenced in a study of blood T cell repertoires in COVID-19. Only in-frame clones appear in the TCRdb table, and some are missing; sequencing was by immunoSEQ multiplex PCR. The table has some 320,000 clones, 80% to 90% seen once. Sequenced: PBMCs or T cells enriched from blood (not recorded which). Receptors originate from a woman under 40 who had recovered from COVID-19. Each CDR3 is given with its conserved first and last residue. The D gene is left open where the match is weak. Not all rows give a size; the values are once, few, many and, for expanded clones, a class.

V gene: TRBV5-4; J gene: TRBJ1-2; D gene: NA; clone size: NA; CDR3 DNA: TGTGCCAGCAGCCCCGGACAGAACTATGGCTACACCTTC; CDR3 protein: CASSPGQNYGYTF
V gene: TRBV7-2; J gene: TRBJ2-6; D gene: NA; clone size: NA; CDR3 DNA: TGTGCCAGCAGCCCAGCTAAAGGGGCTGGGGCCAACGTCCTGACTTTC; CDR3 protein: CASSPAKGAGANVLTF
V gene: TRBV7-2; J gene: TRBJ2-1; D gene: NA; clone size: NA; CDR3 DNA: TGTGCCAGCAGCTTAGAAATCGGCAGCGGCTATGAGCAGTTCTTC; CDR3 protein: CASSLEIGSGYEQFF
V gene: TRBV6-5; J gene: TRBJ1-2; D gene: TRBD1; clone size: NA; CDR3 DNA: TGTGCCAGCACCGACAGGGGCGGCTACACCTTC; CDR3 protein: CASTDRGGYTF
V gene: TRBV6-5; J gene: TRBJ1-5; D gene: NA; clone size: NA; CDR3 DNA: TGTGCCAGCAGCCCGACAGCGTTTAATCAGCCCCAGCATTTT; CDR3 protein: CASSPTAFNQPQHF
V gene: TRBV28; J gene: TRBJ1-2; D gene: TRBD1; clone size: once; CDR3 DNA: TGTGCCAGCAGTAAAACAGGGGGCTATGGCTACACCTTC; CDR3 protein: CASSKTGGYGYTF
V gene: TRBV29-1; J gene: TRBJ1-1; D gene: TRBD1; clone size: NA; CDR3 DNA: TGCAGCGTTGAGACAGGGGTCAGCACTGAAGCTTTCTTT; CDR3 protein: CSVETGVSTEAFF
V gene: TRBV24-1; J gene: TRBJ1-5; D gene: NA; clone size: few; CDR3 DNA: TGTGCCACCAGTGATTTGTCCAGCGATAGCAATCAGCCCCAGCATTTT; CDR3 protein: CATSDLSSDSNQPQHF
V gene: TRBV6-2/TRBV6-3; J gene: TRBJ2-1; D gene: TRBD2; clone size: NA; CDR3 DNA: TGTGCCAGCAGCACGACTAGCGGGGGCCCTCCTCAGTTCTTC; CDR3 protein: CASSTTSGGPPQFF
V gene: TRBV9; J gene: TRBJ2-1; D gene: TRBD1; clone size: many; CDR3 DNA: TGTGCCAGCAGCCTACTAGGGACAGGGGGATTCAATGAGCAGTTCTTC; CDR3 protein: CASSLLGTGGFNEQFF
V gene: TRBV19; J gene: TRBJ1-5; D gene: TRBD1; clone size: NA; CDR3 DNA: TGTGCCAGTAGTATAATTTGGGGACAGGGTGGTTCTCAGCCCCAGCATTTT; CDR3 protein: CASSIIWGQGGSQPQHF
V gene: TRBV19; J gene: TRBJ1-6; D gene: NA; clone size: NA; CDR3 DNA: TGTGCCAGTAGGGCAGGGGACGCCCATTCACCCCTCCACTTT; CDR3 protein: CASRAGDAHSPLHF
V gene: TRBV2; J gene: TRBJ1-6; D gene: NA; clone size: NA; CDR3 DNA: TGTGCCAGCAGTCCCGGAGGGGAAGGCTCACCCCTCCACTTT; CDR3 protein: CASSPGGEGSPLHF
V gene: TRBV27; J gene: TRBJ2-7; D gene: NA; clone size: NA; CDR3 DNA: TGTGCCAGCAGTTTCCGAGGTGACTCCTACGAGCAGTACTTC; CDR3 protein: CASSFRGDSYEQYF
V gene: TRBV10-3; J gene: TRBJ1-1; D gene: NA; clone size: NA; CDR3 DNA: TGTGCCATAACGGCAGGGGATGGAACTGAAGCTTTCTTT; CDR3 protein: CAITAGDGTEAFF
V gene: TRBV2; J gene: TRBJ1-2; D gene: NA; clone size: NA; CDR3 DNA: TGTGCCAGCAGACCGACACCAAACTATGGCTACACCTTC; CDR3 protein: CASRPTPNYGYTF
V gene: TRBV3-1/TRBV3-2; J gene: TRBJ2-7; D gene: TRBD2; clone size: NA; CDR3 DNA: TGTGCCAGCAGCCAAGATCTGGTAGCGGGGGGCCCCTACGAGCAGTACTTC; CDR3 protein: CASSQDLVAGGPYEQYF
V gene: TRBV9; J gene: TRBJ1-1; D gene: NA; clone size: NA; CDR3 DNA: TGTGCCAGCAGCGTAGAACCTATGAACACTGAAGCTTTCTTT; CDR3 protein: CASSVEPMNTEAFF
V gene: TRBV19; J gene: TRBJ2-7; D gene: NA; clone size: once; CDR3 DNA: TGTGCCAGTAACTCTTATGGGCGCCCCACCTGGGAGCAGTACTTC; CDR3 protein: CASNSYGRPTWEQYF
V gene: TRBV5-1; J gene: TRBJ1-3; D gene: NA; clone size: NA; CDR3 DNA: TGCGCCAGCCGACGCTCATTCGACAGGACCGCTGGAAACACCATATATTTT; CDR3 protein: CASRRSFDRTAGNTIYF
V gene: TRBV20-1; J gene: TRBJ1-1; D gene: NA; clone size: NA; CDR3 DNA: TGCAGTGCTGGTGGCAGTTACACTGAAGCTTTCTTT; CDR3 protein: CSAGGSYTEAFF
V gene: TRBV4-1; J gene: TRBJ1-4; D gene: NA; clone size: NA; CDR3 DNA: TGCGCCAGCAGCCAAGACCGGGGGAATAATGAAAAACTGTTTTTT; CDR3 protein: CASSQDRGNNEKLFF
V gene: TRBV14; J gene: TRBJ2-7; D gene: TRBD1; clone size: NA; CDR3 DNA: TGTGCCAGCAGCCAACTAGGGGGCCCCTACGAGCAGTACTTC; CDR3 protein: CASSQLGGPYEQYF
V gene: TRBV27; J gene: TRBJ2-4; D gene: NA; clone size: once; CDR3 DNA: TGTGCCAGCAGTAGCAACAGGGTACCCAAAAACATTCAGTACTTC; CDR3 protein: CASSSNRVPKNIQYF